This T cell receptor (beta chain) was retrieved from a study of cytotoxic CD8 clonotypes in ibrutinib-treated CLL. On the study more broadly: Response samples came after a median 12 months of treatment, range 6 to 36. Study-level points and caveats: Public clonotypes, an uncommon group, contracted or remained stable on treatment. A difference in sampling times existed between sustained-remission and progressing patients.

In germline, CDR1 is SGHTA, CDR2 FQGNSA. Trimming took off 5 bases at V and 0 bases at J, with 10 bases between the two ends. The CDR3 has 14 residues. Measured with immunoSEQ multiplex PCR; TCRdb has only the in-frame clones, and not every one. The data show around 310,000 clones, about 80% seen once. As input for TCR beta libraries, about 2.2 micrograms of genomic DNA came from cryopreserved PBMCs. About this clone itself: Its antigen remains unknown.

The sequence derives from a human donor with chronic lymphocytic leukemia. The chain recombines TRBV7-2 with TRBJ1-2; D gene unclear. The specimen comprised PBMCs, sampled before ibrutinib treatment. The CDR3 loop reads CASSPTPANYGYTF. CDR3 coding DNA: TGTGCCAGCAGCCCGACGCCTGCTAACTATGGCTACACCTTC.